The sequence of this T cell receptor beta chain was determined in a study of cytomegalovirus exposure and HLA in healthy donors. Of note for this clone: Its antigen is unidentified.

The PCR made use of 60 Vbeta and 13 Jbeta primers. The method was immunoSEQ multiplex PCR; TCRdb's version includes in-frame clones alone and lacks a portion of them. The sample carries about 140,000 clones, over 80% recorded once. The study, taken as a whole, reports: Other equally common chains were less clonally expanded than HLA-associated TCR beta chains, a later analysis showed.

Germline V gives CDR1 SGHTA, CDR2 FQGNSA. This CDR3 has 13 amino acids. V dropped 3 bases and J dropped 1 base, with 6 bases sitting between them. This sequence originates from a female donor in good health and CMV-seronegative. The chain recombines TRBV7-2 with TRBJ1-1; no clear D gene. Material for sequencing was PBMCs. The CDR3 DNA reads TGTGCCAGCAGCTTCCAAAAGAACACTGAAGCTTTCTTT. It codes for CASSFQKNTEAFF.